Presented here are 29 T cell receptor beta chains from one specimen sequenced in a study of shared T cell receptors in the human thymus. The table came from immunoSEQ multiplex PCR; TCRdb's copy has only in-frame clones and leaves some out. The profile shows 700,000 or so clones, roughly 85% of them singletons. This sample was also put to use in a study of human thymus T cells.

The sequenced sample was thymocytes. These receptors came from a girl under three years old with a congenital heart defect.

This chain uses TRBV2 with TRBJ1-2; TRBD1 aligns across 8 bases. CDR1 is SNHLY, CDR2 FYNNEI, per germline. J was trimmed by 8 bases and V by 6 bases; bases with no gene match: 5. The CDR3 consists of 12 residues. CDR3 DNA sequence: TGTGCCAGCAGCCGGGACAGGTTGGGCTACACCTTC. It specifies CASSRDRLGYTF.

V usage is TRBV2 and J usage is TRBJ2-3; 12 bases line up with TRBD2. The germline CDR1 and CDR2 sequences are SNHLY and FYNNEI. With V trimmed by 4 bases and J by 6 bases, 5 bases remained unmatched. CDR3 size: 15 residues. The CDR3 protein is CASSGLAGGPDTQYF. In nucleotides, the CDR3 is TGTGCCAGCAGTGGGCTAGCGGGGGGGCCGGATACGCAGTATTTT.

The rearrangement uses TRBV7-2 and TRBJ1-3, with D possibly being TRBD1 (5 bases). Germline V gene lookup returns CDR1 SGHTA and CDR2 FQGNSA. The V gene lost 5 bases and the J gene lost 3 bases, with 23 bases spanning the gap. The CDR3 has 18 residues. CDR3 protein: CASSPPRLPPGGGNTIYF. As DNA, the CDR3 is TGTGCCAGCAGCCCACCACGGTTGCCGCCGGGGGGTGGAAACACCATATATTTT.

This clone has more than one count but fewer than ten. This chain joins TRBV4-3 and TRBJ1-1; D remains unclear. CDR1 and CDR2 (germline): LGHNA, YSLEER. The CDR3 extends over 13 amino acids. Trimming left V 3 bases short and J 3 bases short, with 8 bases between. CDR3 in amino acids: CASSQALYTEAFF. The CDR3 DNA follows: TGCGCCAGCAGCCAGGCCCTTTACACTGAAGCTTTCTTT.

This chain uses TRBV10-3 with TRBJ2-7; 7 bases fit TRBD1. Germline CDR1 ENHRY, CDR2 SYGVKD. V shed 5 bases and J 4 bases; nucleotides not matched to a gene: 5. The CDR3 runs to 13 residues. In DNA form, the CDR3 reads TGTGCCATCAGTCTCCGGGACAGTTACGAGCAGTACTTC. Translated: CAISLRDSYEQYF.

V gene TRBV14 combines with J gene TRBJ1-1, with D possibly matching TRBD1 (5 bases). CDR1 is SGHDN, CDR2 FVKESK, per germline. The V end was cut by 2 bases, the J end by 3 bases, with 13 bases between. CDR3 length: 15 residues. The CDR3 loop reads CASSQTQRQHTEAFF. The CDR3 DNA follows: TGTGCCAGCAGCCAAACCCAGAGACAGCACACTGAAGCTTTCTTT.

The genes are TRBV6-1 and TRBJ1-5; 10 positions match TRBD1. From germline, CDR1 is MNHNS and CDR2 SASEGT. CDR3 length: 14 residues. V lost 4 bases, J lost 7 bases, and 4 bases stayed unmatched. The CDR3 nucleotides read TGTGCCAGCAGTGCAGACAGGGGGCCCCAGCCCCAGCATTTT. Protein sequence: CASSADRGPQPQHF.

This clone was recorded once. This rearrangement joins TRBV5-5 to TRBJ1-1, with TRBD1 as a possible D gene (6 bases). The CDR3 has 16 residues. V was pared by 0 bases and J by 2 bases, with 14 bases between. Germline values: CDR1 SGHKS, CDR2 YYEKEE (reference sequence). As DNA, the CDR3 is TGTGCCAGCAGCTTGGTAACGCAGGGGATAAACACTGAAGCTTTCTTT. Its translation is CASSLVTQGINTEAFF.

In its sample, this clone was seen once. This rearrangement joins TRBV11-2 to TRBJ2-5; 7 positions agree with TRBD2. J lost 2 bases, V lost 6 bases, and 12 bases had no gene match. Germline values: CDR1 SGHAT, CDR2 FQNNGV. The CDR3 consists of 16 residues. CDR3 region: CASRVMGDYTQETQYF. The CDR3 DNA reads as TGTGCCAGCAGAGTGATGGGGGACTACACACAAGAGACCCAGTACTTC. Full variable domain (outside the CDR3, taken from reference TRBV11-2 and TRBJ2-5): EAGVAQSPRYKIIEKRQSVAFWCNPISGHATLYWYQQILGQGPKLLIQFQNNGVVDDSQLPKDRFSAERLKGVDSTLKIQPAKLEDSAVYLCASRVMGDYTQETQYFGPGTRLLVL.

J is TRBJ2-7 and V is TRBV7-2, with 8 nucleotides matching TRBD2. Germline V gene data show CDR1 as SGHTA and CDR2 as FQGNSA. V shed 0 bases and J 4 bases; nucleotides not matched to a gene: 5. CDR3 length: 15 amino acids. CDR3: CASSLATLAEYEQYF. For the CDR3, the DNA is TGTGCCAGCAGCTTAGCTACACTAGCGGAATACGAGCAGTACTTC.

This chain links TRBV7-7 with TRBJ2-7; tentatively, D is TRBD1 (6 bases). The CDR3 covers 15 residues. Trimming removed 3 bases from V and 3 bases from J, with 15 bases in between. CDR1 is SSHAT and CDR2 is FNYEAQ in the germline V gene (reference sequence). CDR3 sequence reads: CASSLEPEGDYEQYF. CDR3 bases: TGTGCCAGCAGCTTGGAACCAGAGGGGGACTACGAGCAGTACTTC.

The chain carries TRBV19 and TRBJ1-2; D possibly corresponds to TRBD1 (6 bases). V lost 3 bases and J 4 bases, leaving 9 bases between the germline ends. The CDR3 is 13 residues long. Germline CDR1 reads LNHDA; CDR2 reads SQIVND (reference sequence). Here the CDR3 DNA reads TGTGCCAGTAGTATCGACAGGATCTATGGCTACACCTTC. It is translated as CASSIDRIYGYTF.

DNA for the CDR3: TGTGCCAGCAGCTTTACAGGGTCTTTTCAGCCCCAGCATTTT. This gives the protein CASSFTGSFQPQHF. V and J are TRBV7-2 and TRBJ1-5; D perhaps matches TRBD1 (6 bases). V was shortened by 3 bases and J by 6 bases, with 12 bases between the two germline ends. CDR3 length: 14 amino acids. Germline assignment: CDR1 SGHTA and CDR2 FQGNSA.

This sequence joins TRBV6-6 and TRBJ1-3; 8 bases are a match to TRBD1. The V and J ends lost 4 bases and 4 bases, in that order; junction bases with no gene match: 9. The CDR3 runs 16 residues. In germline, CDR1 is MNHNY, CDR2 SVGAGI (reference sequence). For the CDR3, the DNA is TGTGCCAGCAGTTGGACCGACAGGGGTGAGGGAAACACCATATATTTT. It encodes CASSWTDRGEGNTIYF.

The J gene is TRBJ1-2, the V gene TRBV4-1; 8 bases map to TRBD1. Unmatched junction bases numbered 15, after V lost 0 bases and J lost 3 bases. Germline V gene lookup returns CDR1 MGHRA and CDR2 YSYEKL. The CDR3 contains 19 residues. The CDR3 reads CASSQDRLGPDRVHYGYTF. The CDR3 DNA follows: TGCGCCAGCAGCCAAGATAGGTTAGGACCGGACAGGGTGCACTATGGCTACACCTTC.

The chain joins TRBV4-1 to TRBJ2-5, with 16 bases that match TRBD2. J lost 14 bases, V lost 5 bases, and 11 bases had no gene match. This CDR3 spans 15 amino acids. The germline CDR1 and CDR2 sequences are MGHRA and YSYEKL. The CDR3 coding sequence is TGCGCCAGCAGCTACGATCCGGGACTAGCGGGGGGGCCCTACTTC. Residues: CASSYDPGLAGGPYF.

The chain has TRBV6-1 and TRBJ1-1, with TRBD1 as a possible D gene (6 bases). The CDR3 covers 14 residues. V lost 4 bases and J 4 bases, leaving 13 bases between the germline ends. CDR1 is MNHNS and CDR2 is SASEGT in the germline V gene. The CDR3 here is CASSVLGGSTEAFF. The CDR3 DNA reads TGTGCCAGCAGTGTTCTAGGGGGAAGCACTGAAGCTTTCTTT.

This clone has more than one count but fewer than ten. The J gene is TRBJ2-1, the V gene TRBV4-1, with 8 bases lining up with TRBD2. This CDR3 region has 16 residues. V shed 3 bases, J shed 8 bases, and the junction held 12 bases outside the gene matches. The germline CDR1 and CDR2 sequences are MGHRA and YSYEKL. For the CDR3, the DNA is TGCGCCAGCAGCCAGGAGAGCGGGGGACGCCTCGATGAGCAGTTCTTC. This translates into CASSQESGGRLDEQFF.

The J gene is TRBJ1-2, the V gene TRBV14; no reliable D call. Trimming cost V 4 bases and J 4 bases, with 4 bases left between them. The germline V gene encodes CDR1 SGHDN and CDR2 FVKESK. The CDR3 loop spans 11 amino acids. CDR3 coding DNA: TGTGCCAGCAGCCCCGGCTATGGCTACACCTTC. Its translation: CASSPGYGYTF. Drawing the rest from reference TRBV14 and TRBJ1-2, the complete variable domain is EAGVTQFPSHSVIEKGQTVTLRCDPISGHDNLYWYRRVMGKEIKFLLHFVKESKQDESGMPNNRFLAERTGGTYSTLKVQPAELEDSGVYFCASSPGYGYTFGSGTRLTVV.

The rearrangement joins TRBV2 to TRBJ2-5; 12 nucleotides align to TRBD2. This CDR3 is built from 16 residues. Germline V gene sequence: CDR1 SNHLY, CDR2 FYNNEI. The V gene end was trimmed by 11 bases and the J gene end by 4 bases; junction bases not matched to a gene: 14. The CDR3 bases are TGTGCCCCCAGAGGTCCCCCTAGCGGGGGGGTAGAGACCCAGTACTTC. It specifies CAPRGPPSGGVETQYF.

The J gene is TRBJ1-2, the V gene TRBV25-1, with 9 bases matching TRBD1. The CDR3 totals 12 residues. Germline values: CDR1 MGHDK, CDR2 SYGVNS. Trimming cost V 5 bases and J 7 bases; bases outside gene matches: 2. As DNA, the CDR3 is TGTGCCAGCAGTCGACAGGGGGGTGGCTACACCTTC. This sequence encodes CASSRQGGGYTF.

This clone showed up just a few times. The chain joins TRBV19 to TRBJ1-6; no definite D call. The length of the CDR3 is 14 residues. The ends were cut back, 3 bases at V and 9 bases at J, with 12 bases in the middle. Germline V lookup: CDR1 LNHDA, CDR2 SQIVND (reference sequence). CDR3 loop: CASSIDQTGSPLHF. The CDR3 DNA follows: TGTGCCAGTAGTATCGACCAAACGGGTTCACCCCTCCACTTT.

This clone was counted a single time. The DNA for the CDR3 is TGCAGTGCTAGCTGGAGGAGCGGCTACACCTTC. Its protein product is CSASWRSGYTF. This rearrangement joins TRBV20-1 to TRBJ1-2, with D uncertain. Germline V gene lookup returns CDR1 DFQATT and CDR2 SNEGSKA (reference sequence). The CDR3 runs 11 residues. V lost 3 bases and J lost 8, with 10 bases in between.

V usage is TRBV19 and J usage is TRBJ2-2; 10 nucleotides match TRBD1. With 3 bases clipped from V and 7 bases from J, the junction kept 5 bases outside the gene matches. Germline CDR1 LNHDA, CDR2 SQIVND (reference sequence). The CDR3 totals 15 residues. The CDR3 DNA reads TGTGCCAGTAGTATGTTGGGACAGGGGTTCGGGGAGCTGTTTTTT. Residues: CASSMLGQGFGELFF.

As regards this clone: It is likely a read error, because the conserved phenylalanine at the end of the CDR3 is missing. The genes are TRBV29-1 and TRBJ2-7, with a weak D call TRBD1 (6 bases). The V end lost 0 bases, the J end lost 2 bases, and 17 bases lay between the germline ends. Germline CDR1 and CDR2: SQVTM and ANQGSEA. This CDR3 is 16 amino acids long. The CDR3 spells CSVEEGGPGQTYEQYL. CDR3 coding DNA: TGCAGCGTTGAAGAAGGAGGACCAGGACAGACCTACGAGCAGTACCTC.

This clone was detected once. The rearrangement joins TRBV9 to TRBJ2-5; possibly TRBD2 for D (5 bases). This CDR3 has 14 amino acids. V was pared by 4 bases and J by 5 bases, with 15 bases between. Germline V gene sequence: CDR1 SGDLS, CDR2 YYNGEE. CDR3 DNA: TGTGCCAGCAGCCCCCGTGGAAGGAGGGAGACCCAGTACTTC. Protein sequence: CASSPRGRRETQYF.

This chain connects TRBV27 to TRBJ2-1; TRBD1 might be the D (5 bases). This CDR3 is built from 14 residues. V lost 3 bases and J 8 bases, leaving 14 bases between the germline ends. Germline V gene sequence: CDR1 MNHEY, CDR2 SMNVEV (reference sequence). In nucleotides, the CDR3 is TGTGCCAGCAGTTTCCGGCAGGGTATCGATGAGCAGTTCTTC. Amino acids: CASSFRQGIDEQFF.

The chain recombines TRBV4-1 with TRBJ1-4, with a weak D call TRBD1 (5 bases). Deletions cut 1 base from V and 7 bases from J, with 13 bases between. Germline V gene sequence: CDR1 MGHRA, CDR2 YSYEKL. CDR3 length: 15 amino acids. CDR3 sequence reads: CASSQGAGGGEKLFF. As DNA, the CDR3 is TGCGCCAGCAGCCAAGGGGCGGGGGGAGGTGAAAAACTGTTTTTT.

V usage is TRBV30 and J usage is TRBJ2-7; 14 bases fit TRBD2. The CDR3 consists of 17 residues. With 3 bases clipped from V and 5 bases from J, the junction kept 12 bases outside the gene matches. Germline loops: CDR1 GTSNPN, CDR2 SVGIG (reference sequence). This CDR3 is CAWRKLGTSGGRDEQYF. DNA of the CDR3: TGTGCCTGGAGAAAGTTAGGGACTAGCGGGGGCCGGGACGAGCAGTACTTC.